This is a list of T cell receptor beta chains from one sample in a study of T cell changes during pregnancy in multiple sclerosis. Profiling relied on immunoSEQ multiplex PCR, and the TCRdb table lists in-frame clones only, not all of them. The top ten clones hold roughly 0.37% of a sample with about 50,000 clones, around 94% of them seen once. The sequencing used CD4+ T cells from peripheral blood mononuclear cells, collected before pregnancy. These receptors came from a female donor with multiple sclerosis, enrolled in a pregnancy study. CDR3s include the opening cysteine and the closing phenylalanine or tryptophan. A D gene is named only where the DNA matches it firmly. Expanded clones get a size class; other rows say once, few or many, or leave the size out.

V gene	clone size	J gene	D gene	CDR3 DNA	CDR3 protein
TRBV6-5	.	TRBJ1-5	.	TGTGCCAGCGGGAACAGGGATAGCAATCAGCCCCAGCATTTT	CASGNRDSNQPQHF
TRBV28	few	TRBJ2-7	TRBD2	TGTGCCAGCTCTAGCGGGAGCTTTTACGAGCAGTACTTC	CASSSGSFYEQYF
TRBV7-6	.	TRBJ2-1	TRBD2	TGTGCCAGCAGCCCGGGGGGTCTAAGCTCCTACAATGAGCAGTTCTTC	CASSPGGLSSYNEQFF
TRBV27	few	TRBJ1-2	.	TGTGCCAGCAGTTCGGAGGGCAACTATGGCTACACCTTC	CASSSEGNYGYTF
TRBV27	.	TRBJ2-3	TRBD2	TGTGCCAGCAGTTCCTCCACTAGCGTTGGCACGCAGTATTTT	CASSSSTSVGTQYF
TRBV5-1	.	TRBJ1-2	.	TGCGCCAGCAGCTTGGCCCAGGGGCGGTCGATCTATGGCTACACCTTC	CASSLAQGRSIYGYTF
TRBV6-1	.	TRBJ2-2	.	TGTGCCAGCAGTGAACAACAGGGAGTTAACACCGGGGAGCTGTTTTTT	CASSEQQGVNTGELFF
TRBV28	few	TRBJ1-5	TRBD1	TGTGCCAGCAGCCCTACAGGGGCTCTCAATCAGCCCCAGCATTTT	CASSPTGALNQPQHF
TRBV19	.	TRBJ2-1	.	TGTGCCAGTAGTGGACTCCCTTGGTCCAATGAGCAGTTCTTC	CASSGLPWSNEQFF
TRBV28	.	TRBJ2-3	TRBD2	TGTGCCAGCAGCGAACTAGCGGGAGGGCCGGATACGCAGTATTTT	CASSELAGGPDTQYF
TRBV27	.	TRBJ1-2	.	TGTGCCAGCAGTCCGTCCGACCGGACTTTGGCCTCTAACTATGGCTACACCTTC	CASSPSDRTLASNYGYTF
TRBV19	.	TRBJ2-7	TRBD1	TGTGCCAGTAGTATGTCGGGACAGGGGGTATCCTACGAGCAGTACTTC	CASSMSGQGVSYEQYF
TRBV11-3	.	TRBJ2-1	TRBD1	TGTGCCAGCGGATCGGGACAGAGCTACAATGAGCAGTTCTTC	CASGSGQSYNEQFF
TRBV5-6	.	TRBJ2-6	.	TGTGCCAGCAGCACCACCAGGGCCCCTGGGGCCAACGTCCTGACTTTC	CASSTTRAPGANVLTF
TRBV4-1	.	TRBJ2-2	.	TGCGCCAGCAGCCAAGATCGATTCGGGGCGAACACCGGGGAGCTGTTTTTT	CASSQDRFGANTGELFF
TRBV7-2	.	TRBJ1-1	TRBD1	TGTGCCAGCAGCTCGGACAGGGTGAACACTGAAGCTTTCTTT	CASSSDRVNTEAFF
TRBV7-9	.	TRBJ2-5	.	TGTGCCAGCAGCTTAGGGACTATCTTGGGAGAGACCCAGTACTTC	CASSLGTILGETQYF